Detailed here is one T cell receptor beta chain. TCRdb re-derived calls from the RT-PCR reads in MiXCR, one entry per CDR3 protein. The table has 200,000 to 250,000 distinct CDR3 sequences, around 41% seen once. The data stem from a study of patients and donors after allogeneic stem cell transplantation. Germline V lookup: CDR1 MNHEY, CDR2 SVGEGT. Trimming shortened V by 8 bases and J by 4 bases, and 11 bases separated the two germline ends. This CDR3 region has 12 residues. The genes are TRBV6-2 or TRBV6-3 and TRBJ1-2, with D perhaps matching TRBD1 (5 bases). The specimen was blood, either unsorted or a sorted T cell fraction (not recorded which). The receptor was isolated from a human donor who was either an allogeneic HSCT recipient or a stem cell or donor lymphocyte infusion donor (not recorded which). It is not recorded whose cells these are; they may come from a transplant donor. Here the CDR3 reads CASQGLAYGYTF. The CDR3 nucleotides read TGTGCCAGCCAGGGCCTTGCCTATGGCTACACCTTC.